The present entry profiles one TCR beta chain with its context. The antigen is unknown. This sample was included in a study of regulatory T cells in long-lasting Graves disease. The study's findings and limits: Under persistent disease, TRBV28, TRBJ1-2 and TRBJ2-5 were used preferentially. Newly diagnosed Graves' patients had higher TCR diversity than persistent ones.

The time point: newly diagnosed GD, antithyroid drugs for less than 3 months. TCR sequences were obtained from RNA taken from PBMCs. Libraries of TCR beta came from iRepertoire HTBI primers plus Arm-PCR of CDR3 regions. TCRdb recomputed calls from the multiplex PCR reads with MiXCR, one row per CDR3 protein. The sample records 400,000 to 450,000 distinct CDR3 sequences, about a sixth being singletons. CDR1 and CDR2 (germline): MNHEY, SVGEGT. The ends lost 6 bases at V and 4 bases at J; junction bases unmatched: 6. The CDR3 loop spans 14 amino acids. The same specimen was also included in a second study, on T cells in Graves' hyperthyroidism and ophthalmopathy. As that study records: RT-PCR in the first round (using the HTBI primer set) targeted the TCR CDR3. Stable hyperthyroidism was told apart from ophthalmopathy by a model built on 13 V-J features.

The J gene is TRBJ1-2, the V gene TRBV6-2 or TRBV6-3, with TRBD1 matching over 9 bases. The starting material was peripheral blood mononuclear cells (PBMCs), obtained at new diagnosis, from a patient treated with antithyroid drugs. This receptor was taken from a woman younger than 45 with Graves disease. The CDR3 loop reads CASRRTGAGYGYTF. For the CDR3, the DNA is TGTGCCAGCAGGCGGACAGGGGCGGGCTATGGCTACACCTTC.